This TCR beta chain originates from a study of cytomegalovirus exposure and HLA in healthy donors. Overall study findings and caveats: Association of a missense DCLRE1C variant with TCR beta V- and J-gene trimming was reported in a later analysis. Most TCR sequences were rare, but some public TCRs occurred in many donors. According to an earlier analysis, most TCR beta V segments yielded productive rearrangements about 87% or about 30% of the time. In a later analysis, DRB1 alleles had the most associated TCRs; HLA-C alleles the fewest.

The CDR3 has 14 amino acids. V shed 8 bases, J shed 3 bases, and the junction held 4 bases outside the gene matches. Germline values: CDR1 ENHRY, CDR2 SYGVKD. Concerning this clone itself: The antigen is not known.

The primer mix had 60 Vbeta and 13 Jbeta primers. Only in-frame clones appear in the TCRdb table, and some are missing; sequencing was by immunoSEQ multiplex PCR. The sample carries 200,000 to 250,000 clones, approximately 90% recorded once. The TCR sequence derives from a woman aged 18-29 years in good health and CMV-seronegative. What was sequenced was PBMCs. The J gene is TRBJ2-2, the V gene TRBV10-3; 9 positions match TRBD1. CDR3 sequence reads: CAISRTGDTGELFF. DNA of the CDR3: TGTGCCATCTCACGGACAGGGGACACCGGGGAGCTGTTTTTT.